This is a list of T cell receptor beta chains from one sample in a study of naive and memory T cell subsets. MiXCR, run by TCRdb on the UMI-ligation and nested PCR reads, gives a single entry per CDR3 protein. The sample includes around 30,000 distinct CDR3 sequences, 6.7% of them seen just once. Sequencing was performed on skin, taken from a tuberculin skin test site. These receptors came from an adult in good health. CDR3s include the opening cysteine and the closing phenylalanine or tryptophan.

TRBJ2-1,TRBV7-3,CASSLTVGGAGEQFF
TRBJ2-3,TRBV6-6,CASSYSMPGTQYF
TRBJ2-3,TRBV5-1,CASSPLTRPSTDTQYF
TRBJ1-1,TRBV7-2,CASSLLSLNRVNTEAFF
TRBJ1-1,TRBV7-2,CASSQRTVRNTEAFF
TRBJ2-2,TRBV7-2,CASTSLRAGTGELFF
TRBJ1-1,TRBV6-1,CASRPPGQGMTEAFF
TRBJ2-5,TRBV20-1,CSARDRMGDQETQYF
TRBJ2-3,TRBV7-3,CASSLRGTGTDTQYF
TRBJ1-2,TRBV19,CASSIAPGQMWGYTF
TRBJ2-2,TRBV27,CASSLSDRRELFF
TRBJ1-2,TRBV29-1,CSALPQETNYGYTF
TRBJ2-5,TRBV2,CASSGGRGLAGTQETQYF
TRBJ1-2,TRBV7-2,CASSLTGGIGYTF
TRBJ1-5,TRBV4-1,CASSQTGTGGFQPQHF
TRBJ2-1,TRBV29-1,CSVELAYNEQFF
TRBJ2-5,TRBV11-2,CASSSTVPQETQYF
TRBJ1-2,TRBV29-1,CSVGDRDYYGYTF
TRBJ2-1,TRBV20-1,CSASVPEDSYNEQFF
TRBJ1-5,TRBV4-2,CASSQDGGGRQPQHF
TRBJ1-2,TRBV7-9,CASSPNPVAFYGYTF
TRBJ2-7,TRBV11-2,CASSFWDSYEQYF
TRBJ2-1,TRBV12-3/TRBV12-4,CASRGLAGGDEQFF
TRBJ2-3,TRBV5-1,CASSLATSGVPGTDTQYF
TRBJ2-7,TRBV5-6,CASSLASTGDSREQYF
TRBJ2-1,TRBV12-3/TRBV12-4,CASSRRLQPTHNEQFF
TRBJ2-2,TRBV9,CASSVGSAGLFF
TRBJ2-2,TRBV5-1,CASSLGLTGELFF
TRBJ1-1,TRBV13,CASSLALHGGTEAFF
TRBJ2-7,TRBV20-1,CSARGPYEQYF
TRBJ2-7,TRBV28,CASQGRGGSYEQYF
TRBJ1-3,TRBV20-1,CSARFGAGAGNTIYF
TRBJ2-1,TRBV15,CATSRGLVGQHNEQFF
TRBJ2-7,TRBV5-1,CASSLVTGRMEQYF
TRBJ2-1,TRBV5-1,CASSLGGGDLNEQFF
TRBJ1-4,TRBV20-1,CSARENEKLFF
TRBJ1-5,TRBV7-9,CASSLAVGASNQPQHF
TRBJ2-2,TRBV12-3/TRBV12-4,CASSRRGPSFNAGELFF
TRBJ2-7,TRBV20-1,CSASWGGSYEQYF
TRBJ2-3,TRBV11-2,CASSLMGHSATDTQYF
TRBJ2-3,TRBV7-2,CASSPRGLAGRSTDTQYF
TRBJ2-5,TRBV5-1,CASGSQETQYF
TRBJ1-1,TRBV20-1,CSAREDSTANEAFF
TRBJ1-2,TRBV29-1,CSVESREDYGYTF
TRBJ1-5,TRBV12-3/TRBV12-4,CASSFRAGGTRDQPQHF